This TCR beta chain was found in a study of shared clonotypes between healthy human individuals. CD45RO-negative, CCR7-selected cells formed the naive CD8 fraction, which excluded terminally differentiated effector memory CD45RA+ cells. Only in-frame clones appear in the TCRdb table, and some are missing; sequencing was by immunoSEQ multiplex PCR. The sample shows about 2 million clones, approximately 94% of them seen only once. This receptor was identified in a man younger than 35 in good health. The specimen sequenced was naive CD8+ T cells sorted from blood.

The DNA for the CDR3 is TGCGCCAGCAGCCAAGTCAAACTAGCGGGAGACCCTTATTCCTACGAGCAGTACTTC. Amino acid sequence: CASSQVKLAGDPYSYEQYF. The chain uses TRBV4-3 and TRBJ2-7; 11 bases line up with TRBD2. The germline V gene has CDR1 LGHNA and CDR2 YSLEER. CDR3 size: 19 residues. Losses at the gene ends were 1 base for V and 1 base for J; bases not matched to a gene: 12.